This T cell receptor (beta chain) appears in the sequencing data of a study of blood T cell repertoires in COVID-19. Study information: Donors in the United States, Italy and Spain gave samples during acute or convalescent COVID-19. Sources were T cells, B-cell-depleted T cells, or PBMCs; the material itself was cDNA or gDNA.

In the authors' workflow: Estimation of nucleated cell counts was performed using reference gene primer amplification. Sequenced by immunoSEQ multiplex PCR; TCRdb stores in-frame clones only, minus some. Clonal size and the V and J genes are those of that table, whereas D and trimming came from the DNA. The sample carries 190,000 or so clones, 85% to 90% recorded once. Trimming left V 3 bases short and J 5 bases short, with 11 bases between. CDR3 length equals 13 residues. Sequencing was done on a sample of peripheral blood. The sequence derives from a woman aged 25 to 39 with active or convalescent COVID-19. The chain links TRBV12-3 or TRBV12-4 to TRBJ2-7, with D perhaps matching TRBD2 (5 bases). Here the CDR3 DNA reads TGTGCCAGCAGTTTTTCTCCGGGGAACGAGCAGTACTTC. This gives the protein CASSFSPGNEQYF.